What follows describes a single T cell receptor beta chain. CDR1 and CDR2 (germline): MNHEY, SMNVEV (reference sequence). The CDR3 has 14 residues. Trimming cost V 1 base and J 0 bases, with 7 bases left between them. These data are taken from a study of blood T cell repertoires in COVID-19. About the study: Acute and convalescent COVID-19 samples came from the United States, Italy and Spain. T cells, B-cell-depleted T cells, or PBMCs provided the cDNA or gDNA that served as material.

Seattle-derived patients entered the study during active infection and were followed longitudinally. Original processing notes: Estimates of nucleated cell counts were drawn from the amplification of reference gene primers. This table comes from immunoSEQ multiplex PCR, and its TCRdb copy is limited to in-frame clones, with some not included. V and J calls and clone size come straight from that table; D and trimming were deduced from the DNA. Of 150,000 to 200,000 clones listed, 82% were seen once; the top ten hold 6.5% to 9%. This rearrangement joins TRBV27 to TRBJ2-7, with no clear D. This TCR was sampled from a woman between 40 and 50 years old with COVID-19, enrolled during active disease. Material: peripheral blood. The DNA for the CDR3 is TGTGCCAGCAGTTTATACGGAGACTCCTACGAGCAGTACTTC. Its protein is CASSLYGDSYEQYF.